These T cell receptor beta chains were read from a single sample in a study of STAT5B mutations in CD4+ large granular lymphocyte leukemia. Profiled with immunoSEQ multiplex PCR; TCRdb holds only in-frame clones, not every one. The sample contains over 25,000 clones, approximately 79% of which appear only once. Specimen: CD4+ T cells from blood buffy coats. Every receptor here comes from a human donor in good health. Both conserved end residues are part of each CDR3. The order of the fields is clone size, V gene, D gene, CDR3 protein. A D gene is named only where the DNA matches it firmly. A row's size may be missing; if present it is once, few, many or a size class.

clone size: NA
V gene: TRBV5-8
D gene: TRBD1
CDR3 protein: CASRARQGTDYGYTF

clone size: NA
V gene: TRBV4-2
D gene: TRBD2
CDR3 protein: CASSPTSGGFQETQYF

clone size: NA
V gene: TRBV19
D gene: TRBD2
CDR3 protein: CASSLSGTPAKTQYF

clone size: NA
V gene: TRBV5-1
D gene: TRBD1
CDR3 protein: CASSSLEGAHNEQFF

clone size: NA
V gene: TRBV6-5
D gene: NA
CDR3 protein: CASSPVRLAKNIQYF

clone size: NA
V gene: TRBV10-3
D gene: TRBD1
CDR3 protein: CAISESPTGRGSPLHF

clone size: NA
V gene: TRBV5-1
D gene: NA
CDR3 protein: CASSLTPGGYGYTF

clone size: once
V gene: TRBV7-9
D gene: TRBD1
CDR3 protein: CASSPVAGGQETQYF

clone size: once
V gene: TRBV19
D gene: NA
CDR3 protein: CASSMQIRETFF

clone size: NA
V gene: TRBV9
D gene: NA
CDR3 protein: CASSVGGIRNEQFF

clone size: once
V gene: TRBV5-6
D gene: TRBD1
CDR3 protein: CASSWGGTGASYEQYF

clone size: NA
V gene: TRBV6-1
D gene: NA
CDR3 protein: CASSEQDGYTF

clone size: NA
V gene: TRBV9
D gene: TRBD1
CDR3 protein: CASRPGGTDNSPLHF

clone size: NA
V gene: TRBV15
D gene: NA
CDR3 protein: CATSRARDGTEAFF

clone size: NA
V gene: TRBV29-1
D gene: NA
CDR3 protein: CSVESPGELFF

clone size: NA
V gene: TRBV19
D gene: NA
CDR3 protein: CASSPRTVYNEQFF

clone size: few
V gene: TRBV5-4
D gene: NA
CDR3 protein: CASTLFNEQFF

clone size: NA
V gene: TRBV21-1
D gene: NA
CDR3 protein: CASSNSCATNEKLFF

clone size: NA
V gene: TRBV6-5
D gene: TRBD1
CDR3 protein: CASSPLGQGDTEAFF

clone size: once
V gene: TRBV5-4
D gene: TRBD2
CDR3 protein: CASSDGTSGGPAIGQFF

clone size: NA
V gene: TRBV5-1
D gene: TRBD1
CDR3 protein: CASSQGVDSGRYNSPLHF

clone size: once
V gene: TRBV7-2
D gene: NA
CDR3 protein: CASSLGGPETQYF

clone size: once
V gene: TRBV5-1
D gene: NA
CDR3 protein: CASSYRAGLYNEQFF

clone size: NA
V gene: TRBV4-3
D gene: NA
CDR3 protein: CASSQVWNSNQPQHF

clone size: NA
V gene: TRBV9
D gene: TRBD1
CDR3 protein: CASSVGQGDNQPQHF

clone size: NA
V gene: TRBV6-6
D gene: NA
CDR3 protein: CASSPRGLSNQPQHF

clone size: NA
V gene: TRBV4-3
D gene: TRBD2
CDR3 protein: CASSQPGGTTYNEQFF

clone size: NA
V gene: TRBV29-1
D gene: NA
CDR3 protein: CSVAENYEQYF

clone size: few
V gene: TRBV10-3
D gene: NA
CDR3 protein: CAISERSGRGGYTF

clone size: NA
V gene: TRBV11-3
D gene: NA
CDR3 protein: CASSRDVGATGELFF

clone size: NA
V gene: TRBV9
D gene: NA
CDR3 protein: CASSPRSTRDEQFF

clone size: NA
V gene: TRBV5-4
D gene: NA
CDR3 protein: CASSLTSGPQERTQYF

clone size: NA
V gene: TRBV25-1
D gene: TRBD1
CDR3 protein: CASSDYGQGNEKLFF

clone size: once
V gene: TRBV11-3
D gene: TRBD1
CDR3 protein: CASSPRQGSYNEQFF

clone size: NA
V gene: TRBV27
D gene: NA
CDR3 protein: CASSSPPDTQYF